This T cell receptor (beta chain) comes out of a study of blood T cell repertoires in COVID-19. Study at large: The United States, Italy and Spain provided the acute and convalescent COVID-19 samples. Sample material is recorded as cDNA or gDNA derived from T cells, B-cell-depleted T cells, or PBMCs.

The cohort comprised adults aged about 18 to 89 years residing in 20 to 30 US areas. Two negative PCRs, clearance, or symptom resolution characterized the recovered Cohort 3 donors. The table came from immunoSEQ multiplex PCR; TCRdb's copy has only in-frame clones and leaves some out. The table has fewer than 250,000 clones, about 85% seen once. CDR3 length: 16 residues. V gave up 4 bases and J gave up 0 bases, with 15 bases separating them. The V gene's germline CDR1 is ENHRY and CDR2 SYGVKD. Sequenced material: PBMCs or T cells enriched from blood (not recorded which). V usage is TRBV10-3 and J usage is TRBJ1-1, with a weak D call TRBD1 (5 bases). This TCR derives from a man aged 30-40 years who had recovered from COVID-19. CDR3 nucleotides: TGTGCCATCAGTGTCATTCTCGGGGGGGTGAACACTGAAGCTTTCTTT. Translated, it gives CAISVILGGVNTEAFF.